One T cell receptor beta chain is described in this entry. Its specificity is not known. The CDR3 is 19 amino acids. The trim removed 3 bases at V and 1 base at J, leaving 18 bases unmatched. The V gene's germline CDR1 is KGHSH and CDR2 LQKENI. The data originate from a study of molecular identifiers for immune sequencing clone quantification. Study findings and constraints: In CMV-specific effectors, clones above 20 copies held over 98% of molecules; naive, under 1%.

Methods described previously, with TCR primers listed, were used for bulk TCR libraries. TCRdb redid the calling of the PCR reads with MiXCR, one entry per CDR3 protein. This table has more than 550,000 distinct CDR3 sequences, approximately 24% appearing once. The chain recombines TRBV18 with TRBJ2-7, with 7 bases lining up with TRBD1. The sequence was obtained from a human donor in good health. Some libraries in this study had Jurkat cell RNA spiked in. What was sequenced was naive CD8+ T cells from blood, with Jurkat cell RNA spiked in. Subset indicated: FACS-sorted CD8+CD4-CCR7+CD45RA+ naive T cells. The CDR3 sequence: CASSPINSGGRLISYEQYF. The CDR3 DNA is TGTGCCAGCTCACCCATCAACTCAGGGGGTAGGCTTATTTCCTACGAGCAGTACTTC.